This TCR beta chain was captured by sequencing in a study of blood T cells in healthy people across ages. Study-wide points: Higher diversity and more naive CD4+ cells were features of long-lived donors, compared to aged donors.

Total RNA was extracted at no less than 5.5 micrograms per sample. Turning to this clonotype: As yet, its antigen is unknown.

A sample-barcoded 5' primer and a J-beta primer mix were used in a second PCR of about 7 to 12 cycles. Each cDNA molecule received a tag from a template-switch adaptor that had 12 random nucleotides. One entry per CDR3 protein results from TCRdb running MiXCR on the 5' RACE reads. This table holds roughly 1.7 million distinct CDR3 sequences, 30% to 35% found once. Sequencing was carried out using blood. The receptor's source is a woman in her thirties in good health.

CDR3 amino acids: CASSLEGLGGTDTQYF. DNA for the CDR3: TGTGCCAGCAGTTTAGAGGGGCTGGGGGGCACAGATACGCAGTATTTT. The chain joins TRBV12-3 or TRBV12-4 to TRBJ2-3, with D perhaps TRBD1 or TRBD2 (5 bases each). V was shortened by 1 base and J by 1 base, with 12 bases between the two germline ends. The CDR3 consists of 16 residues.